These 32 T cell receptor beta chains came from one sample sequenced in a study of response to subunit inactivated influenza vaccine. TCRdb processed the RT-PCR reads anew with MiXCR; each CDR3 protein has one entry. The data hold around 650,000 distinct CDR3 sequences, with 15% to 19% observed a single time. Sequences were derived from PBMCs from blood, sampled roughly 12 days after vaccination. All receptors come from a man aged 50 to 59 who received an inactivated influenza vaccine.

The chain combines TRBV6-2 or TRBV6-3 with TRBJ2-7; D is possibly TRBD1 (5 bases). V was clipped by 8 bases and J by 6 bases, with 23 bases between them. Germline V gives CDR1 MNHEY, CDR2 SVGEGT. CDR3 length: 15 amino acids. DNA for the CDR3: TGTGCCAGCGAGAACCACAGGAATCACTTACTCGAGCAGTACTTC. This encodes CASENHRNHLLEQYF.

This rearrangement joins TRBV6-1 to TRBJ2-2; D is possibly TRBD2 (6 bases). The V and J ends lost 5 bases and 5 bases respectively, with 9 bases between them. CDR1 is MNHNS and CDR2 is SASEGT in the germline V gene. This CDR3 region has 13 residues. CDR3 sequence: CASSRLGTGELFF. The CDR3, as DNA: TGTGCCAGCAGTCGACTAGGGACCGGGGAGCTGTTTTTT.

This clonotype was detected a few times. The CDR3 here is CASSYGLAGAGDTQYF. The CDR3, as DNA: TGTGCCAGCAGTTACGGGTTAGCGGGGGCAGGAGATACGCAGTATTTT. The rearrangement joins TRBV6-5 to TRBJ2-3; 9 nucleotides line up with TRBD2. The J segment lost 5 bases and the V segment lost 2 bases, leaving 8 bases of the junction unmatched. The length of the CDR3 is 16 residues. The germline CDR1 and CDR2 sequences are MNHEY and SVGAGI.

This clonotype was counted once. The rearrangement links TRBV11-1 to TRBJ2-7; D is unresolved. With 1 base removed from V and 0 bases from J, the gap between germline ends came to 7 bases. This CDR3 comprises 14 residues. CDR1 and CDR2 from the germline V gene are SGHAT and FQDESV (reference sequence). The CDR3 region is CASSLGPLSYEQYF. The CDR3 bases are TGTGCCAGCAGCTTAGGGCCTCTCTCCTACGAGCAGTACTTC.

A few counts support this clonotype. The chain uses TRBV10-3 and TRBJ2-3; either TRBD1 or TRBD2 may supply D (5 bases each). The ends were cut back, 5 bases at V and 0 bases at J, with 15 bases in the middle. This CDR3 region has 16 residues. Germline CDR1 reads ENHRY; CDR2 reads SYGVKD. In nucleotides, the CDR3 is TGTGCCATCAGTCGGGACCCTATATCTAGCACAGATACGCAGTATTTT. It translates to CAISRDPISSTDTQYF.

The CDR3 here is CASSSGDRIAYEQYF. The DNA for the CDR3 is TGCGCCAGCAGCTCTGGGGACAGAATAGCCTACGAGCAGTACTTC. This rearrangement joins TRBV5-1 to TRBJ2-7, with TRBD1 identical over 7 bases. The germline V gene encodes CDR1 SGHRS and CDR2 YFSETQ. J lost 2 bases, V lost 3 bases, and 8 bases had no gene match. CDR3 length equals 15 residues.

V usage is TRBV7-7 and J usage is TRBJ2-3; D could derive from TRBD1 or TRBD2 (5 bases each). The CDR3 runs to 15 residues. Germline V lookup: CDR1 SSHAT, CDR2 FNYEAQ (reference sequence). The V end lost 5 bases, the J end lost 2 bases, and 14 bases lay between the germline ends. CDR3 protein: CASSKGTSTTDTQYF. In DNA, the CDR3 is TGTGCCAGCAGCAAAGGGACCTCTACCACAGATACGCAGTATTTT.

The CDR3 sequence is CASSLAGAGSRTEAFF. The CDR3 bases are TGTGCCAGCAGCTTGGCCGGGGCAGGGAGTAGGACTGAAGCTTTCTTT. J is TRBJ1-1 and V is TRBV5-4, with D possibly TRBD1 on 5 matching bases. The ends were cut back, 0 bases at V and 5 bases at J, with 17 bases in the middle. Germline V gene sequence: CDR1 SGHNT, CDR2 YYREEE (reference sequence). The CDR3 consists of 16 residues. Together with reference TRBV5-4 and TRBJ1-1, the CDR3 gives the full variable domain: ETGVTQSPTHLIKTRGQQVTLRCSSQSGHNTVSWYQQALGQGPQFIFQYYREEENGRGNFPPRFSGLQFPNYSSELNVNALELDDSALYLCASSLAGAGSRTEAFFGQGTRLTVV.

The rearrangement uses TRBV28 and TRBJ2-3, with D hard to call. The germline V gene encodes CDR1 MDHEN and CDR2 SYDVKM. V was cut by 2 bases and J by 0 bases, with 9 bases left in between. This CDR3 has 15 residues. The CDR3 DNA follows: TGTGCCAGCAGTTTAGGGTTACGAAGCACAGATACGCAGTATTTT. Translated, it gives CASSLGLRSTDTQYF.

This clonotype was counted many times. This chain links TRBV4-3 with TRBJ2-3; 10 bases align to TRBD2. Germline V lookup: CDR1 LGHNA, CDR2 YSLEER. CDR3 length: 17 residues. J was trimmed by 5 bases and V by 0 bases; bases with no gene match: 8. The CDR3 protein is CASSQDIGLADQDTQYF. The CDR3 bases are TGCGCCAGCAGCCAAGATATAGGACTAGCGGATCAAGATACGCAGTATTTT.

This clonotype was recorded many times. This sequence joins TRBV20-1 and TRBJ2-1; no clear D gene. Trimming pared 8 bases from V and 1 base from J, leaving 6 bases between. The CDR3 runs to 11 residues. Germline CDR1 is DFQATT and CDR2 is SNEGSKA (reference sequence). CDR3 amino acids: CSPRSYNEQFF. CDR3 nucleotides: TGCAGTCCCCGTTCCTACAATGAGCAGTTCTTC.

Many counts were recorded for this clonotype. CDR3 coding DNA: TGTGCCAGCAGTACCGGACAGGGATCTTCACCCCTCCACTTT. Its translation: CASSTGQGSSPLHF. The chain combines TRBV12-3 or TRBV12-4 with TRBJ1-6; 8 bases line up with TRBD1. The CDR3 covers 14 residues. V lost 5 bases, J lost 9 bases, and 6 bases stayed unmatched.

This clonotype was seen a handful of times. This sequence joins TRBV15 and TRBJ1-6; 8 nucleotides line up with TRBD1. This CDR3 comprises 13 residues. The trim removed 10 bases at V and 7 bases at J, leaving 6 bases unmatched. Germline-derived CDR1 and CDR2 are LNHNV and YYDKDF (reference sequence). The CDR3 DNA reads TGTGCCAGTAGGACAGGGAGGAATTCACCCCTCCACTTT. Protein product: CASRTGRNSPLHF.

CDR3 DNA: TGTGCCAGCGTCCCCAAGGGCGGGACTCTCTTGCCCCAGCATTTT. Its translation is CASVPKGGTLLPQHF. This rearrangement joins TRBV6-2 or TRBV6-3 to TRBJ1-5, with a tentative D call TRBD1 (5 bases). Germline CDR1 is MNHEY and CDR2 is SVGEGT. CDR3 length: 15 residues. V lost 8 bases to trimming and J lost 9 bases, with 23 bases between them.

The chain links TRBV28 to TRBJ2-3; 7 bases are a match to TRBD1. This CDR3 spans 12 amino acids. V was clipped by 6 bases and J by 11 bases; unmatched bases: 8. The germline gives CDR1 MDHEN, CDR2 SYDVKM. CDR3 in amino acids: CASSQGQRKQYF. DNA for the CDR3: TGTGCCAGCAGCCAGGGACAGCGGAAGCAGTATTTT.

This clonotype was observed at least ten times. The chain joins TRBV29-1 to TRBJ2-1; D is ambiguous. The CDR3 loop spans 14 amino acids. Germline V gives CDR1 SQVTM, CDR2 ANQGSEA. V lost 6 bases, J lost 8 bases, and 20 bases lay in between. This chain's CDR3 is CSVATPGLVHEQFF. CDR3 in DNA: TGCAGCGTAGCTACCCCGGGCCTAGTCCATGAGCAGTTCTTC.

This clonotype was seen at least ten times. The rearrangement joins TRBV20-1 to TRBJ2-1; D remains unclear. Germline assignment: CDR1 DFQATT and CDR2 SNEGSKA (reference sequence). V was trimmed by 0 bases and J by 10 bases, leaving 4 bases between them. The CDR3 runs to 10 residues. CDR3 protein: CSAREEEQFF. CDR3 DNA: TGCAGTGCTAGAGAAGAAGAGCAGTTCTTC.

This clonotype was counted only a few times. The chain couples TRBV4-3 to TRBJ2-5; TRBD2 agrees at 11 bases. This CDR3 spans 19 amino acids. In germline, CDR1 is LGHNA, CDR2 YSLEER. V gave up 4 bases and J gave up 5 bases; unmatched junction bases: 18. DNA for the CDR3: TGCGCCAGCAGCCCCAAAACCTTTAGCGGGAGGGCCCTCGGGGAGACCCAGTACTTC. The encoded protein is CASSPKTFSGRALGETQYF.

J is TRBJ1-2 and V is TRBV5-6; D not resolved. The length of the CDR3 is 14 residues. The V gene's germline CDR1 is SGHDT and CDR2 YYEEEE. Trimming cost V 0 bases and J 1 base, with 7 bases left between them. CDR3: CASSLVKVNYGYTF. In nucleotides, the CDR3 is TGTGCCAGCAGCTTGGTTAAGGTTAACTATGGCTACACCTTC.

There are a few counts of this clonotype. The chain uses TRBV7-2 and TRBJ2-3, with 15 bases lining up with TRBD2. The J segment lost 4 bases and the V segment lost 4 bases, leaving 3 bases of the junction unmatched. CDR3 size: 16 residues. Germline V gene data show CDR1 as SGHTA and CDR2 as FQGNSA. The CDR3: CASSSRTSGGADTQYF. DNA for the CDR3: TGTGCCAGCAGCTCGAGGACTAGCGGGGGGGCAGATACGCAGTATTTT.

This clonotype was seen only a few times. The gene calls are TRBV29-1 and TRBJ2-1, with 9 bases identical to TRBD2. The V gene end was trimmed by 4 bases and the J gene end by 5 bases; junction bases not matched to a gene: 3. Germline CDR1 reads SQVTM; CDR2 reads ANQGSEA. The CDR3 runs to 13 residues. The CDR3 nucleotides are TGCAGCGTTGGGGCGGGAGGGAACAATGAGCAGTTCTTC. Protein: CSVGAGGNNEQFF.

To note about this clonotype: This clone may be a read error of a much larger clone one base away. V usage is TRBV12-3 or TRBV12-4 and J usage is TRBJ2-3; 10 positions match TRBD2. The CDR3 extends over 19 amino acids. CDR3 amino acids: CAISFFPSGRRDRTDTQYF. DNA of the CDR3: TGTGCCATCAGTTTTTTTCCTAGCGGGAGACGGGATCGCACAGATACGCAGTATTTT.

The chain couples TRBV12-3 or TRBV12-4 to TRBJ1-1, with D uncertain. The V end was cut by 4 bases, the J end by 0 bases, with 9 bases between. The CDR3 spans 14 residues. The CDR3 loop reads CASSSALLNTEAFF. The CDR3 bases are TGTGCCAGCAGTTCCGCACTCCTGAACACTGAAGCTTTCTTT.

This clonotype was detected a few times. The chain uses TRBV29-1 and TRBJ2-7, with TRBD1 identical over 7 bases. Germline CDR1 is SQVTM and CDR2 is ANQGSEA. V lost 0 bases, J lost 2 bases, and 7 bases stayed unmatched. This CDR3 is built from 15 residues. The DNA of the CDR3 is TGCAGCGTTGAAGATCAGGGCCAGGGGGCCTACGAGCAGTACTTC. It specifies CSVEDQGQGAYEQYF.

The sample holds many counts of this clonotype. V gene TRBV12-3 or TRBV12-4 combines with J gene TRBJ2-5; weak D call: TRBD1 (5 bases). The CDR3 covers 11 residues. Between the trimmed V and J ends, which lost 5 bases and 11 bases, there was a span of 12 bases. The CDR3 loop is CASSTGIVQYF. Here the CDR3 DNA reads TGTGCCAGCAGTACAGGCATCGTACAGTACTTC.

The chain carries TRBV2 and TRBJ2-1; tentative D call: TRBD2 (6 bases). From germline, CDR1 is SNHLY and CDR2 FYNNEI. The V and J ends lost 8 bases and 0 bases respectively, with 17 bases between them. The CDR3 covers 16 residues. In nucleotides, the CDR3 is TGTGCCAGCGGGGGTATGGGGGGTAGCTCCTACAATGAGCAGTTCTTC. Its translation is CASGGMGGSSYNEQFF.

This clonotype was seen a few times. The V gene is TRBV2, the J gene TRBJ2-2, with unresolved D. CDR1 is SNHLY, CDR2 FYNNEI, per germline. V shed 7 bases and J shed 0 bases, with 6 bases lying between them. CDR3 length: 13 amino acids. The CDR3 DNA is TGTGCCAGCAAGACTGCGAACACCGGGGAGCTGTTTTTT. Protein product: CASKTANTGELFF. The variable domain in full, completed from reference TRBV2 and TRBJ2-2, reads EPEVTQTPSHQVTQMGQEVILRCVPISNHLYFYWYRQILGQKVEFLVSFYNNEISEKSEIFDDQFSVERPDGSNFTLKIRSTKLEDSAMYFCASKTANTGELFFGEGSRLTVL.

This chain uses TRBV7-9 with TRBJ1-1; perhaps TRBD1 as D (5 bases). The V and J ends lost 5 bases and 5 bases respectively, with 24 bases between them. The CDR3 length is 17 residues. Germline V gene lookup returns CDR1 SEHNR and CDR2 FQNEAQ (reference sequence). Here the CDR3 DNA reads TGTGCCAGCAGCGCACGACCTGGGGTGAGGGGAGGTACTGAAGCTTTCTTT. Its translation is CASSARPGVRGGTEAFF.

The V call is TRBV7-2, the J call TRBJ2-2, with D possibly TRBD1 on 5 matching bases. Trimming left V 7 bases short and J 3 bases short, with 9 bases between. Germline CDR1 SGHTA, CDR2 FQGNSA. The CDR3 totals 13 residues. The chain's CDR3 is CASIQEYTGELFF. CDR3 sequence (DNA): TGTGCCAGCATACAGGAGTACACCGGGGAGCTGTTTTTT.

This clonotype was counted many times. This chain joins TRBV29-1 and TRBJ2-2; D is possibly TRBD1 or TRBD2 (5 bases each). The CDR3 contains 14 residues. Germline V lookup: CDR1 SQVTM, CDR2 ANQGSEA. V gave up 6 bases and J gave up 0 bases, with 11 bases separating them. The CDR3 loop reads CSVGTQSNTGELFF. In DNA, the CDR3 is TGCAGCGTGGGGACGCAATCGAACACCGGGGAGCTGTTTTTT.

This chain connects TRBV20-1 to TRBJ2-7; weak D call: TRBD2 (7 bases). V lost 6 bases and J 1 base, leaving 22 bases between the germline ends. Germline V gene lookup returns CDR1 DFQATT and CDR2 SNEGSKA (reference sequence). The length of the CDR3 is 16 residues. CDR3: CSAFTVRGGNSYEQYF. The CDR3 DNA reads TGCAGTGCGTTCACCGTTAGGGGGGGGAATTCCTACGAGCAGTACTTC.

The table lists this clonotype with a few counts. The chain links TRBV6-5 to TRBJ1-5; no clear D gene. This CDR3 region has 15 residues. CDR1 and CDR2 from the germline V gene are MNHEY and SVGAGI. Trimming removed 4 bases from V and 2 bases from J, with 12 bases in between. CDR3 sequence: CASSFGIEGNQPQHF. DNA for the CDR3: TGTGCCAGCAGTTTCGGGATTGAGGGCAATCAGCCCCAGCATTTT.